This is a list of T cell receptor beta chains from one sample in a study of siplizumab effects on memory and regulatory T cells. Profiling relied on immunoSEQ multiplex PCR, and the TCRdb table lists in-frame clones only, not all of them. The table lists some 100,000 clones, roughly nine tenths of them singletons. Sequenced sample: Tregs sorted from blood. The receptor set was obtained from a human donor in good health. Each CDR3 is given without its conserved first and last residue. D genes are given only for firm matches.

j_gene: TRBJ2-3
d_gene: .
v_gene: TRBV5-4
CDR3aa: ASSTDMITHTQY

j_gene: TRBJ2-6
d_gene: .
v_gene: TRBV14
CDR3aa: ASSHLYGGANVLT

j_gene: TRBJ1-1
d_gene: .
v_gene: TRBV7-8
CDR3aa: ASSAEGTEAF

j_gene: TRBJ2-7
d_gene: .
v_gene: TRBV5-1
CDR3aa: ASSLGRAGPYEQY

j_gene: TRBJ2-1
d_gene: .
v_gene: TRBV6-1
CDR3aa: ASRDGGPNNEQF

j_gene: TRBJ2-1
d_gene: .
v_gene: TRBV28
CDR3aa: ASSRGSNGEQF

j_gene: TRBJ2-6
d_gene: .
v_gene: TRBV5-6
CDR3aa: ASSQAKIASGANVLT

j_gene: TRBJ1-1
d_gene: TRBD1
v_gene: TRBV29-1
CDR3aa: SAVPGQGSEAF

j_gene: TRBJ2-7
d_gene: .
v_gene: TRBV6-5
CDR3aa: ASSYSAGVFYEQY

j_gene: TRBJ1-6
d_gene: .
v_gene: TRBV21-1
CDR3aa: ASILLRSPVYNSPLH

j_gene: TRBJ2-1
d_gene: TRBD2
v_gene: TRBV19
CDR3aa: ASSLAGTYNEQF

j_gene: TRBJ1-2
d_gene: TRBD1
v_gene: TRBV28
CDR3aa: ASSSPGQGLYGYT

j_gene: TRBJ2-5
d_gene: .
v_gene: TRBV9
CDR3aa: ASSVGAGMETQY

j_gene: TRBJ2-7
d_gene: .
v_gene: TRBV18
CDR3aa: ASSPSGNYEQY

j_gene: TRBJ2-3
d_gene: .
v_gene: TRBV6-1
CDR3aa: ASSWRGPDTQY

j_gene: TRBJ1-5
d_gene: .
v_gene: TRBV10-3
CDR3aa: AINRDTNQPQH

j_gene: TRBJ2-1
d_gene: TRBD2
v_gene: TRBV7-2
CDR3aa: ASSLAAGVYEQF

j_gene: TRBJ2-3
d_gene: TRBD2
v_gene: TRBV18
CDR3aa: ASSHKREGRTDTQY

j_gene: TRBJ1-4
d_gene: .
v_gene: TRBV7-8
CDR3aa: ASSLAQLGPNEKLF

j_gene: TRBJ1-1
d_gene: .
v_gene: TRBV28
CDR3aa: ASSFTGARDTEAF

j_gene: TRBJ1-1
d_gene: .
v_gene: TRBV7-3
CDR3aa: ASSPDSAVGYTEAF

j_gene: TRBJ2-7
d_gene: .
v_gene: TRBV4-1
CDR3aa: ASSQRQPGQGIMNEQY

j_gene: TRBJ1-1
d_gene: .
v_gene: TRBV10-3
CDR3aa: AISEGSLNTEAF

j_gene: TRBJ1-2
d_gene: .
v_gene: TRBV11-2
CDR3aa: ASSLESGPSGYT

j_gene: TRBJ1-5
d_gene: .
v_gene: TRBV5-6
CDR3aa: ASSKRVGIENQPQH

j_gene: TRBJ2-2
d_gene: TRBD1
v_gene: TRBV10-3
CDR3aa: AIRTGTVFPGELF

j_gene: TRBJ1-2
d_gene: .
v_gene: TRBV2
CDR3aa: ASTNGGAGGYGYT

j_gene: TRBJ1-1
d_gene: .
v_gene: TRBV18
CDR3aa: ASSPGKGGGNTEAF

j_gene: TRBJ2-5
d_gene: .
v_gene: TRBV5-5
CDR3aa: ASSNGGGAYQETQY

j_gene: TRBJ2-1
d_gene: TRBD2
v_gene: TRBV9
CDR3aa: ASSARTSGYYNEQF

j_gene: TRBJ2-2
d_gene: .
v_gene: TRBV5-4
CDR3aa: ASSATAGRNTGELF

j_gene: TRBJ2-7
d_gene: .
v_gene: TRBV12-1
CDR3aa: ASSFSWDLGYEQY

j_gene: TRBJ2-1
d_gene: .
v_gene: TRBV2
CDR3aa: ASSAATSYNEQF

j_gene: TRBJ1-5
d_gene: .
v_gene: TRBV6-6
CDR3aa: ASSLAYSNQPQH

j_gene: TRBJ2-5
d_gene: .
v_gene: TRBV5-6
CDR3aa: ASTFQGPQETQY

j_gene: TRBJ2-7
d_gene: .
v_gene: TRBV29-1
CDR3aa: SVEMSGTYEQY

j_gene: TRBJ2-2
d_gene: TRBD2
v_gene: TRBV5-1
CDR3aa: ASTGGGLHTGELF

j_gene: TRBJ2-7
d_gene: .
v_gene: TRBV7-8
CDR3aa: ASSLGPGDEQY

j_gene: TRBJ2-6
d_gene: TRBD1
v_gene: TRBV15
CDR3aa: ATHRDRDSGANVLT

j_gene: TRBJ2-3
d_gene: .
v_gene: TRBV11-2
CDR3aa: ASSFAPPDTQY

j_gene: TRBJ1-2
d_gene: .
v_gene: TRBV10-3
CDR3aa: AISDTGDYGYT

j_gene: TRBJ2-3
d_gene: .
v_gene: TRBV2
CDR3aa: ASRPLGDTQY

j_gene: TRBJ1-4
d_gene: .
v_gene: TRBV10-3
CDR3aa: AIRGALGANEKLF

j_gene: TRBJ1-5
d_gene: .
v_gene: TRBV28
CDR3aa: ASSRGQSHSNQPQH

j_gene: TRBJ2-1
d_gene: TRBD2
v_gene: TRBV9
CDR3aa: ASSPWTSETEQF